One and the same sample provided the 14 T cell receptor beta chains below, sequenced in a study of T cell responses to AZD1222 COVID-19 vaccine. Clones were read by immunoSEQ multiplex PCR, and TCRdb kept only the in-frame ones, dropping some. The sample records 140,000 to 150,000 clones, 93% being singletons. The starting material was peripheral blood, obtained on day 0 of AZD1222 vaccination. These receptors were collected from an adult in good health.

The genes are TRBV10-1 and TRBJ2-2; 16 bases line up with TRBD2. Germline CDR1 and CDR2: WNHNN and SYGVQD (reference sequence). This CDR3 is 17 amino acids long. V lost 5 bases to trimming and J lost 3 bases; unmatched junction nucleotides: 3. The CDR3 protein is CASSPGTSGRDTGELFF. The CDR3 bases are TGCGCCAGCAGTCCCGGGACTAGCGGGAGGGACACCGGGGAGCTGTTTTTT.

This sequence joins TRBV28 and TRBJ2-7; 12 bases map to TRBD2. CDR1 and CDR2 from the germline V gene are MDHEN and SYDVKM. Trimming removed 6 bases from V and 4 bases from J; junction bases left unmatched: 4. The CDR3 sequence is 14 residues long. CDR3 bases: TGTGCCAGCAGGACTAGCGGGAGTAGGTACGAGCAGTACTTC. Protein sequence: CASRTSGSRYEQYF.

V is TRBV19 and J is TRBJ2-7; a possible D gene is TRBD2 (5 bases). The CDR3 sequence is 13 residues long. The germline V gene encodes CDR1 LNHDA and CDR2 SQIVND (reference sequence). V lost 0 bases, J lost 6 bases, and 9 bases lay in between. CDR3 nucleotides: TGTGCCAGTAGTATAGATCGGGCGGGCGAGCAGTACTTC. Its translation is CASSIDRAGEQYF.

In its sample, this clone was seen once. The genes are TRBV12-3 or TRBV12-4 and TRBJ2-1; D possibly matches TRBD1 or TRBD2 (5 bases each). The CDR3 totals 12 residues. Trimming took off 5 bases at V and 7 bases at J, with 9 bases between the two ends. Written as DNA, the CDR3 is TGTGCCAGCAGTCTCTGGGGGAATGAGCAGTTCTTC. Amino acid sequence: CASSLWGNEQFF.

This chain uses TRBV7-2 with TRBJ1-1; perhaps TRBD1 as D (6 bases). The CDR3 spans 13 residues. With 2 bases removed from V and 9 bases from J, the gap between germline ends came to 13 bases. Germline assignment: CDR1 SGHTA and CDR2 FQGNSA. The CDR3 DNA is TGTGCCAGCAGCTTATCGGGGGGGCGCCAAGCTTTCTTT. Protein product: CASSLSGGRQAFF.

This chain joins TRBV5-4 and TRBJ2-7, with 12 bases lining up with TRBD2. The CDR3 runs to 17 residues. V trimming: 4 bases; J trimming: 0 bases; junction bases outside the gene matches: 8. Germline assignment: CDR1 SGHNT and CDR2 YYREEE (reference sequence). The CDR3 DNA reads as TGTGCCAGCAGCCCCGGGACTAGCGGGTTAAGCTCCTACGAGCAGTACTTC. It encodes CASSPGTSGLSSYEQYF.

The genes are TRBV7-9 and TRBJ2-3; 11 bases agree with TRBD1. Germline-derived CDR1 and CDR2 are SEHNR and FQNEAQ (reference sequence). The CDR3 runs 17 residues. V was pared by 1 base and J by 3 bases, with 6 bases of the junction left unmatched. In nucleotides, the CDR3 is TGTGCCAGCAGCTTAGGGGACAGGGGGTTATTGACAGATACGCAGTATTTT. Translated: CASSLGDRGLLTDTQYF.

The J gene is TRBJ2-7, the V gene TRBV11-3; D possibly corresponds to TRBD2 (6 bases). Germline CDR1 is SGHNT and CDR2 is YENEEA. The CDR3 spans 13 residues. Deletions cut 3 bases from V and 3 bases from J, with 9 bases between. The CDR3 reads CASSLGGDYEQYF. CDR3 sequence (DNA): TGTGCCAGCAGCTTGGGCGGGGACTACGAGCAGTACTTC. The full variable domain, its missing parts supplied by reference TRBV11-3 and TRBJ2-7, is EAGVVQSPRYKIIEKKQPVAFWCNPISGHNTLYWYLQNLGQGPELLIRYENEEAVDDSQLPKDRFSAERLKGVDSTLKIQPAELGDSAVYLCASSLGGDYEQYFGPGTRLTVT.

The chain links TRBV6-6 to TRBJ1-6, with D unclear. The CDR3 is made up of 12 amino acids. The V and J ends lost 5 bases and 13 bases respectively, with 12 bases between them. The germline gives CDR1 MNHNY, CDR2 SVGAGI (reference sequence). DNA of the CDR3: TGTGCCAGCAGTAGGACGGACCTCCCCCTCCACTTT. The encoded protein is CASSRTDLPLHF.

This chain uses TRBV5-1 with TRBJ2-7; D is possibly TRBD1 or TRBD2 (6 bases each). CDR1 SGHRS and CDR2 YFSETQ come from the germline V gene. This CDR3 is built from 15 residues. V lost 1 base to trimming and J lost 5 bases, with 16 bases between them. The CDR3 DNA is TGCGCCAGCAGCTTGACGGCAGGGGAGCGGGACGAGCAGTACTTC. This encodes CASSLTAGERDEQYF.

This clone turned up a few times. CDR3 sequence reads: CASSPRPRDTQYF. In DNA form, the CDR3 reads TGTGCCAGCAGTCCGCGACCTAGAGATACGCAGTATTTT. V is TRBV12-3 or TRBV12-4 and J is TRBJ2-3; no definite D call. Trimming removed 5 bases at V and 5 bases at J, with 11 bases between. The CDR3 is 13 amino acids.

This clone is a singleton in its sample. The rearrangement links TRBV19 to TRBJ2-1, with 7 bases fitting TRBD1. The CDR3 consists of 13 residues. The V gene's germline CDR1 is LNHDA and CDR2 SQIVND (reference sequence). Germline trimming cut 3 bases from V and 7 bases from J; bases unmatched to any gene: 3. The CDR3 nucleotides read TGTGCCAGTAGTATGGACAGGATAAATGAGCAGTTCTTC. Protein sequence: CASSMDRINEQFF.

The rearrangement links TRBV28 to TRBJ1-5; no reliable D call. The germline CDR1 and CDR2 sequences are MDHEN and SYDVKM. The CDR3 runs 14 residues. The V and J ends lost 5 bases and 4 bases respectively, with 12 bases between them. The CDR3 nucleotides are TGTGCCAGCAGTCCACCCGGACGGAATCAGCCCCAGCATTTT. Amino acid sequence: CASSPPGRNQPQHF. The full variable domain, in which reference TRBV28 and TRBJ1-5 provide the parts outside the CDR3, is DVKVTQSSRYLVKRTGEKVFLECVQDMDHENMFWYRQDPGLGLRLIYFSYDVKMKEKGDIPEGYSVSREKKERFSLILESASTNQTSMYLCASSPPGRNQPQHFGDGTRLSIL.

This sequence joins TRBV27 and TRBJ2-7, with 13 bases matching TRBD2. CDR1 is MNHEY, CDR2 SMNVEV, per germline (reference sequence). The CDR3 spans 16 residues. Trimming at V came to 6 bases and at J to 9 bases, leaving 14 bases not matched to a gene. This chain's CDR3 is CASSYRTSGRDGRQYF. CDR3 DNA sequence: TGTGCCAGCAGCTACAGGACTAGCGGGAGAGATGGGAGGCAGTACTTC.